The clone carrying this T cell receptor beta chain was recorded many times. The source of the sample is a study of T cell repertoires in cytomegalovirus infection. In TCRdb, the reads were re-called with MiXCR into one record per CDR3 protein. The sample includes 200,000 to 300,000 distinct CDR3 sequences, 10% to 15% of them seen just once. V was cut by 5 bases and J by 7 bases, with 9 bases left in between. This CDR3 has 13 amino acids. Germline loops: CDR1 SGHTA, CDR2 FQGNSA. The gene calls are TRBV7-2 and TRBJ1-6; D gene unclear. The specimen sequenced was PBMCs. The origin of this receptor is a human donor in good health (CMV status not recorded). Some clones in this sample may be carry-over from other donors' samples. The CDR3 sequence is CASSQQPNSPLHF. The CDR3 DNA follows: TGTGCCAGCAGCCAACAACCCAATTCACCCCTCCACTTT.